One sample yielded the 7 T cell receptor beta chains listed below, sequenced in a study of CD4 and CD8 cells across lung adenocarcinoma regions (dated by TCRdb to the late 2010s). The library was made by PCR. The sequencing machine was a HiSeq X Ten. Using fastp trimming at Q25 and MiXCR clonotype assembly, TCRdb reanalyzed the public sequencing data and kept in-frame beta chains. Rows with one shared CDR3 protein collapse into an entry with the most common genes and DNA. The sample contains approximately 4,300 distinct CDR3 sequences, approximately 48% of them found a single time. 12% to 15% of the sample rests with the top ten. The source material was CD4+ T cells from the margin of a lung tumor. The cell subset or site label, as the study defines it: tumor margin region. The receptor source for this set is a female donor with lung adenocarcinoma. The CD4 and CD8 labels of this study may be unreliable.

A word on this clonotype: This could be a read error, since a much larger clone is one nucleotide away. The chain joins TRBV5-3 to TRBJ2-1, with 9 bases aligning to TRBD2. TRBV5-3 is noted as an ORF with a role that remains uncertain. The CDR3 is made up of 17 amino acids. Unmatched junction bases numbered 17, after V lost 3 bases and J lost 10 bases. This chain's CDR3 is CARSYPSSGISSYEQFF. The CDR3 DNA reads as TGTGCCAGAAGCTACCCCTCTAGCGGGATCAGCTCCTACGAGCAGTTCTTC.

V gene TRBV5-4 combines with J gene TRBJ2-1; D unresolved. The germline gives CDR1 SGHNT, CDR2 YYREEE (reference sequence). The CDR3 runs 14 residues. Deletions cut 4 bases from V and 0 bases from J, with 8 bases between. The CDR3 DNA reads as TGTGCCAGCAGCGCCGTTAGCTCCTACAATGAGCAGTTCTTC. Protein product: CASSAVSSYNEQFF.

The CDR3 DNA follows: TGTGCCAGCAGCAGGGGGTCTGAAAACGAGCAGTACTTC. It codes for CASSRGSENEQYF. The chain is built from TRBV6-1 and TRBJ2-1; 7 positions match TRBD1. The J call may be mistaken, given a closer DNA end match to TRBJ2-7. The CDR3 loop spans 13 amino acids. Germline V gene data show CDR1 as MNHNS and CDR2 as SASEGT.

This clonotype is medium-sized within its sample. The rearrangement links TRBV6-1 to TRBJ2-1, with 10 bases that match TRBD2. The J segment lost 8 bases and the V segment lost 5 bases, leaving 12 bases of the junction unmatched. From germline, CDR1 is MNHNS and CDR2 SASEGT. The CDR3 has 16 amino acids. The CDR3 DNA sequence: TGTGCCAGCAGTCGGGGCTCTAGCGGGGGATTGGATGAGCAGTTCTTC. Amino acids: CASSRGSSGGLDEQFF.

The chain recombines TRBV10-1 with TRBJ2-1, with 7 bases matching TRBD1. Trimming at V came to 6 bases and at J to 5 bases, leaving 10 bases not matched to a gene. This CDR3 has 15 amino acids. From germline, CDR1 is WNHNN and CDR2 SYGVQD (reference sequence). In nucleotides, the CDR3 is TGCGCCAGCAGCTTGACAGGGTCCCGTAACAATGAGCAGTTCTTC. It encodes CASSLTGSRNNEQFF.

Details on this clonotype: A read error may produce the germline difference seen at one junction end. V gene TRBV10-3 combines with J gene TRBJ2-3; 7 bases map to TRBD2. CDR1 ENHRY and CDR2 SYGVKD come from the germline V gene. This CDR3 region has 15 residues. This CDR3 reads CAGGGGAGDQDTQYF. CDR3 coding DNA: TGTGCCGGGGGTGGAGGGGCGGGAGACCAAGATACGCAGTATTTC.

A word on this clonotype: It may be a read error: a sequence one base away is much more abundant. J is TRBJ2-5 and V is TRBV12-3 or TRBV12-4, with 8 bases lining up with TRBD1. The J call is uncertain, as TRBJ2-7 better fits the DNA end. There are 14 residues in the CDR3. CDR3 in amino acids: CAITPGGSVYEQYF. Here the CDR3 DNA reads TGTGCCATCACCCCAGGGGGCTCCGTCTACGAGCAGTACTTC.